These T cell receptor beta chains were read from a single sample in a study of blood T cell repertoires in COVID-19. Method: immunoSEQ multiplex PCR; TCRdb's copy keeps in-frame clones and lacks some. The sample shows 45,000 to 60,000 clones, approximately 91% of them seen only once. The sample consisted of peripheral blood. The receptors shown here come from a middle-aged man with active COVID-19. CDR3s include the opening cysteine and the closing phenylalanine or tryptophan. A D gene is named only where the DNA matches it firmly. Clone size is shown for a subset of rows, as once, few, many or a class of expanded clone.

-	TRBV11-1	TRBJ1-1	-	CASSLAGGMNTEAFF	TGTGCCAGCAGCTTAGCTGGGGGGATGAACACTGAAGCTTTCTTT
TRBD2	TRBV5-4	TRBJ2-7	-	CASSLRGGSYEQYF	TGTGCCAGCAGCTTACGGGGGGGGTCCTACGAGCAGTACTTC
TRBD2	TRBV4-1	TRBJ2-1	-	CASSQSLAGGIGYNEQFF	TGCGCCAGCAGCCAATCTCTAGCGGGAGGGATAGGTTACAATGAGCAGTTCTTC
TRBD1	TRBV18	TRBJ1-2	-	CASSPLGQGANYGYTF	TGTGCCAGCTCACCCTTGGGACAGGGGGCCAACTATGGCTACACCTTC
-	TRBV20-1	TRBJ1-4	few	CSASEEAGGEKLFF	TGCAGTGCTAGTGAGGAGGCGGGAGGAGAAAAACTGTTTTTT
TRBD1	TRBV6-5	TRBJ1-1	-	CASSYWDRGHAFF	TGTGCCAGCAGTTACTGGGACAGGGGGCATGCTTTCTTT
TRBD2	TRBV13	TRBJ2-1	-	CASSRRTSGRVNEQFF	TGTGCCAGCAGCAGGCGGACTAGCGGGAGGGTTAATGAGCAGTTCTTC
-	TRBV13	TRBJ1-2	-	CASSLSGWIGYTF	TGTGCCAGCAGCTTATCCGGGTGGATTGGCTACACCTTC
TRBD1	TRBV7-9	TRBJ2-7	-	CASSLRGAGGHYEQYF	TGTGCCAGCAGCCTAAGAGGGGCAGGGGGCCACTACGAGCAGTACTTC
TRBD2	TRBV5-6	TRBJ2-1	-	CASTSRGLAGTEQFF	TGTGCCAGCACCTCTAGAGGGCTAGCGGGGACTGAGCAGTTCTTC
TRBD1	TRBV28	TRBJ1-5	-	CASSYRGSQPQHF	TGTGCCAGCAGTTACAGGGGTAGTCAGCCCCAGCATTTT
-	TRBV7-2	TRBJ1-6	once	CASSLNKYDSPLHF	TGTGCCAGCAGCTTGAACAAATACGATTCACCCCTCCACTTT
-	TRBV7-3	TRBJ2-1	-	CASSLKAGPQRQQFF	TGTGCCAGCAGCTTAAAGGCCGGTCCCCAGCGGCAGCAGTTCTTC
-	TRBV3-1/TRBV3-2	TRBJ1-4	-	CASSQDPVGVNNEKLFF	TGTGCCAGCAGCCAAGACCCAGTCGGGGTCAATAATGAAAAACTGTTTTTT
TRBD2	TRBV7-8	TRBJ2-1	-	CASSLIVGLAGKREQFF	TGTGCCAGCAGCCTAATCGTTGGACTAGCGGGGAAGCGAGAGCAGTTCTTC
TRBD1	TRBV4-2	TRBJ1-6	few	CASSQRTGGNSPLHF	TGTGCCAGCAGCCAGAGGACAGGGGGAAATTCACCCCTCCACTTT
TRBD1	TRBV19	TRBJ1-1	-	CASSWTGRMNTEAFF	TGTGCCAGTAGTTGGACAGGGCGAATGAACACTGAAGCTTTCTTT
-	TRBV7-3	TRBJ2-2	-	CASSRQRANTGELFF	TGTGCCAGCAGCCGCCAGCGGGCGAACACCGGGGAGCTGTTTTTT
-	TRBV11-3	TRBJ2-5	-	CASSPYWPDSGGEGQETQYF	TGTGCCAGCAGCCCTTACTGGCCTGATAGCGGCGGTGAGGGCCAAGAGACCCAGTACTTC
-	TRBV6-1	TRBJ1-5	-	CASSDLAGLRQPQHF	TGTGCCAGCAGTGACCTCGCTGGGCTAAGACAGCCCCAGCATTTT
-	TRBV27	TRBJ1-1	-	CASSLFLGSTEAFF	TGTGCCAGCAGTTTATTTCTGGGGAGCACTGAAGCTTTCTTT
TRBD2	TRBV20-1	TRBJ2-7	-	CSASPSGGGEQYF	TGCAGTGCTAGTCCTAGCGGGGGCGGTGAGCAGTACTTC
-	TRBV30	TRBJ2-2	-	CAWTPGGTGELFF	TGTGCCTGGACCCCCGGGGGCACCGGGGAGCTGTTTTTT
TRBD1	TRBV7-8	TRBJ2-3	-	CASSLRTGGTDTQYF	TGTGCCAGCAGCTTACGGACAGGGGGCACAGATACGCAGTATTTT
-	TRBV7-2	TRBJ1-5	few	CASSFAGGLERQPQHF	TGTGCCAGCAGCTTTGCGGGCGGATTAGAGAGGCAGCCCCAGCATTTT
-	TRBV2	TRBJ1-5	-	CASNSGRRQPQHF	TGTGCCAGCAATTCGGGGAGAAGGCAGCCCCAGCATTTT
-	TRBV14	TRBJ2-7	-	CASSQDEAGVYEQYF	TGTGCCAGCAGCCAAGATGAAGCAGGGGTCTACGAGCAGTACTTC
-	TRBV9	TRBJ1-5	-	CASSVVPDQPQHF	TGTGCCAGCAGCGTAGTGCCGGATCAGCCCCAGCATTTT
-	TRBV11-3	TRBJ1-1	-	CASRPTGTPNTEAFF	TGTGCCAGCAGGCCAACCGGGACACCGAACACTGAAGCTTTCTTT
TRBD2	TRBV9	TRBJ2-1	once	CASSVYRTSTNEQFF	TGTGCCAGCAGCGTTTATCGGACTAGCACCAATGAGCAGTTCTTC
TRBD2	TRBV7-9	TRBJ2-1	-	CASSLGGTSAHYNEQFF	TGTGCCAGCAGCTTAGGGGGGACTAGCGCCCACTACAATGAGCAGTTCTTC
-	TRBV11-2	TRBJ2-1	-	CASSLVLFGGTLYNEQFF	TGTGCCAGCAGCTTAGTCCTTTTTGGCGGGACTCTCTACAATGAGCAGTTCTTC
-	TRBV5-1	TRBJ2-5	-	CASSLSQGQETQYF	TGCGCCAGCAGCTTAAGCCAGGGACAAGAGACCCAGTACTTC
TRBD1	TRBV12-3/TRBV12-4	TRBJ2-3	-	CVDRGPGDTQYF	TGTGTGGACAGGGGGCCGGGAGATACGCAGTATTTT
-	TRBV30	TRBJ1-5	-	CAWSGSPSNQPQHF	TGTGCCTGGTCCGGGTCCCCGAGCAATCAGCCCCAGCATTTT
TRBD1	TRBV7-2	TRBJ2-7	few	CASRAGQGGELEQYF	TGTGCCAGCAGGGCGGGACAGGGGGGCGAATTGGAGCAGTACTTC
-	TRBV12-3/TRBV12-4	TRBJ2-1	-	CASSRGPEAEQFF	TGTGCCAGCAGTCGAGGCCCAGAAGCTGAGCAGTTCTTC
-	TRBV5-1	TRBJ2-7	-	CASSNRDPPAYEQYF	TGCGCCAGCAGCAACAGGGACCCCCCTGCGTACGAGCAGTACTTC
-	TRBV6-2/TRBV6-3	TRBJ1-4	-	CASSYGSGSREKLFF	TGTGCCAGCAGTTACGGTTCGGGATCTCGGGAAAAACTGTTTTTT
TRBD2	TRBV10-1	TRBJ2-2	-	CASSETGTSRDTGELFF	TGCGCCAGCAGTGAAACCGGGACTAGTAGGGACACCGGGGAGCTGTTTTTT
-	TRBV19	TRBJ1-1	-	CATSVGNTEAFF	TGTGCCACCAGCGTCGGGAACACTGAAGCTTTCTTT
-	TRBV7-8	TRBJ1-2	-	CATLDGLKGGYGYTF	TGTGCTACCCTTGATGGATTGAAAGGAGGCTATGGCTACACCTTC
-	TRBV7-3	TRBJ2-3	once	CASSLGQSTDTQYF	TGTGCCAGCAGCTTAGGGCAGAGCACAGATACGCAGTATTTT
TRBD2	TRBV7-3	TRBJ2-1	once	CASSPDAGVLFREQFF	TGTGCCAGCAGCCCCGATGCGGGAGTTTTATTTCGGGAGCAGTTCTTC